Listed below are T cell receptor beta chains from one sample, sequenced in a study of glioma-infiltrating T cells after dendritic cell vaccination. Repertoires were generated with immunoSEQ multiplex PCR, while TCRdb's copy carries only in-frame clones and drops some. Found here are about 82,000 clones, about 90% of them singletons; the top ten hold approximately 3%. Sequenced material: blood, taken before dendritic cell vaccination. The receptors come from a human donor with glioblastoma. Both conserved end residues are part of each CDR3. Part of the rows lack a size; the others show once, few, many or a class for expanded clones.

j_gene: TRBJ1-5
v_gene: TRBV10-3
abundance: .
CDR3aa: CAITSRPGDQPQHF

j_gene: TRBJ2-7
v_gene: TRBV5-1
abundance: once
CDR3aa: CASSLGSRDTYEQYF

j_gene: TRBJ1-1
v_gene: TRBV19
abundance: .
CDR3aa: CASRVPRVSPEAFF

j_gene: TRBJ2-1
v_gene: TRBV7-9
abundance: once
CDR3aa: CASSFFRTSGHNEQFF

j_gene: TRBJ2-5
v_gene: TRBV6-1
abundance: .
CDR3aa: CASRNRDRGETQYF

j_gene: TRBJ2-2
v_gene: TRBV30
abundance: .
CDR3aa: CAWSVTGTLNTGELFF

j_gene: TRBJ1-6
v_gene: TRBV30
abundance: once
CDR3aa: CAWSSLGQGYSPLHF

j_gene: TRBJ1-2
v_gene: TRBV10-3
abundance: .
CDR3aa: CAIRGWGERNYGYTF

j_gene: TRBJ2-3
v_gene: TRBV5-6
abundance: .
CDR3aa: CASSPGGLSTDTQYF

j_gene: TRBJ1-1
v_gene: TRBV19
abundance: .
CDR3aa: CASSIAAGKAFF

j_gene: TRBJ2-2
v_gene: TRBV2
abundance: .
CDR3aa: CASTGADNTGELFF

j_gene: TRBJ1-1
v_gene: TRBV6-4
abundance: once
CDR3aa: CASKKDRVNTEAFF

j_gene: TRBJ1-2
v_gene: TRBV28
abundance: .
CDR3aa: CASSAAGYGYTF

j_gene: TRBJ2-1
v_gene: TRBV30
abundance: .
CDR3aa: CAWSKDRGLDNEQFF

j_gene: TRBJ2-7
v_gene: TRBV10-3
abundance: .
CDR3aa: CAISVADEQYF

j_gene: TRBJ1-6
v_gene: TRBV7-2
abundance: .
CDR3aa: CASSSYLSGYSPLHF

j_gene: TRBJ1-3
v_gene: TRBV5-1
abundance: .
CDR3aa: CASSPMGLSSGNTIYF

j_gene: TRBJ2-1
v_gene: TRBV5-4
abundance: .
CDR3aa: CASSLAGVYNEQFF

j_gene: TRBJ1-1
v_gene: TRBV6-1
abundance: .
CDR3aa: CAVRTPLGYTEAFF

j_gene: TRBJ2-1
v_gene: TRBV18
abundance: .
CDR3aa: CASSPLERGPVFF

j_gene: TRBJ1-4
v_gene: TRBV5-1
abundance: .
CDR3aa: CASSLNTLRDEKLFF

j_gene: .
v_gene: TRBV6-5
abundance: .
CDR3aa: CASSSAGNEQYF

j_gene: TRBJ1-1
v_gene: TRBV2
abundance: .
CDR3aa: CASSEARVVPEAFF

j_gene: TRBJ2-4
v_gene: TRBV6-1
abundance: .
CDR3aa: CASQGGIAKNIQYF

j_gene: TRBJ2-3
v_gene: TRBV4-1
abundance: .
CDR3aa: CASSQALAGAGDTQYF

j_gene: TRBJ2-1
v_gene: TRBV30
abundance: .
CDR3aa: CAWTLGTTPQFF

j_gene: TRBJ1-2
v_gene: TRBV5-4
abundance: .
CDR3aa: CASSLQGTPLRGYTF

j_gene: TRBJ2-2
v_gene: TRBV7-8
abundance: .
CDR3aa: CASSLTAGTGVTGELFF

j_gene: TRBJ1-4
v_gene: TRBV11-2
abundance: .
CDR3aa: CASSLEGPGTNEKLFF

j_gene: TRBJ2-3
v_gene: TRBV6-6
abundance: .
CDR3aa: CASQGTDTQYF

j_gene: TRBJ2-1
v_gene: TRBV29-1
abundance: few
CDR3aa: CSVEDGRRSSYNEQFF

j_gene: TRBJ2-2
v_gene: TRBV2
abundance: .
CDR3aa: CASRPTTGYTGELFF

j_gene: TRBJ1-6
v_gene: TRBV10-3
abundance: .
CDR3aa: CAISESWARDSNSPLHF

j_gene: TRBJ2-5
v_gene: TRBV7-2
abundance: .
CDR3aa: CASSRATGLGETQYF

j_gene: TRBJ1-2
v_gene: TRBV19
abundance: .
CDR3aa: CASTLIQGAPYGYTF

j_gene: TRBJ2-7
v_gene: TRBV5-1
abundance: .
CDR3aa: CASSLVQGAYEQYF

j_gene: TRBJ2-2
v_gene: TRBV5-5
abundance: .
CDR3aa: CASSAGLAGAGTGELFF

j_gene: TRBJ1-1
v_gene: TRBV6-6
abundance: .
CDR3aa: CASIGRAGFEAFF

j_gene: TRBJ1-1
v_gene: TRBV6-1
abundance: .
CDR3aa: CASRYWNTEAFF

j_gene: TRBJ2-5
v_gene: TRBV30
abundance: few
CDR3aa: CAWSVLQRGGGAQYF

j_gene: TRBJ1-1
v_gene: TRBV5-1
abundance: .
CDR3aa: CASTPGQGMNTEAFF

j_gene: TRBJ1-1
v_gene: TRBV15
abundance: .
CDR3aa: CATSRGTGAEDTEAFF

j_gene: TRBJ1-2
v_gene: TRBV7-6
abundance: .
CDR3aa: CASSLQGTYGYTF

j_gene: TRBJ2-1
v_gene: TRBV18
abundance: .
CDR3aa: CASSPGSNNEQFF

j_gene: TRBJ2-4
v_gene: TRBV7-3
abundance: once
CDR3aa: CASSLAGEPENIQYF

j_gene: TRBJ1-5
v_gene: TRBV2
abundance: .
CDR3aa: CASRKTGEQPQHF

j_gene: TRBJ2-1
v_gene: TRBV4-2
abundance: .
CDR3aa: CASSQGASGGLRYEQFF

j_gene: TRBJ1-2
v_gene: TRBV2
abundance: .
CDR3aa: CASSEGIRGGSYGYTF